This T cell receptor (beta chain) was recorded in a study of blood T cell repertoires in COVID-19. Study at large: Samples representing acute and convalescent COVID-19 were sourced from the United States, Italy and Spain.

This CDR3 has 17 residues. CDR1 is SGHRS, CDR2 YFSETQ, per germline. The junction had 11 bases not matched to a gene; V was cut back by 3 bases and J by 4 bases. Sequenced by immunoSEQ multiplex PCR; TCRdb stores in-frame clones only, minus some. The repertoire holds about 180,000 clones, roughly 84% seen once, with less than 15% in the top ten. The sample consisted of peripheral blood. The TCR comes from a man aged 18 to 30 with active or convalescent COVID-19. The chain employs TRBV5-1 and TRBJ2-1; 9 positions match TRBD1. The CDR3 DNA reads as TGCGCCAGCAGCTCGGCCGGACAGGGGCGTTTTTACAATGAGCAGTTCTTC. This encodes CASSSAGQGRFYNEQFF.